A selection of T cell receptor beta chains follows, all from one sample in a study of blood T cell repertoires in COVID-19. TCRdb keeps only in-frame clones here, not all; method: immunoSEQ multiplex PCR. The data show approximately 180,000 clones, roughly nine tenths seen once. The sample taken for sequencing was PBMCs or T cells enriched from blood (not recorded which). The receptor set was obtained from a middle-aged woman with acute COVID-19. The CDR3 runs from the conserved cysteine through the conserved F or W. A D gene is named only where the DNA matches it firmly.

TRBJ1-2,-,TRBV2,CASSEAAGPYGYTF
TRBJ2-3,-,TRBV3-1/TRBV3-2,CASSQDNTASVLTDTQYF
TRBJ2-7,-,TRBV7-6,CASSLGRDYEQYF
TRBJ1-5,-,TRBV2,CASSDLTKRENQPQHF
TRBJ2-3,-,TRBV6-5,CASSYSNGVGTDTQYF
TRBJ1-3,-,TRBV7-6,CASSLDHGSGNTIYF
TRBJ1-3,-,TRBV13,CASGRFDRSGNTIYF
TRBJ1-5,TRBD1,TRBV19,CASSTRTGEQPQHF
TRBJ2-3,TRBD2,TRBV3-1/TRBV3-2,CASTKEGLAGVTDTQYF
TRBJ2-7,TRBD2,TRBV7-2,CASSLRVTGTSGSYEQYF
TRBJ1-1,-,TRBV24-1,CATKSELTAEAFF
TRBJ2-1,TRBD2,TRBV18,CASSPRGLADYNEQFF
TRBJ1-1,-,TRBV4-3,CASSQATGSAFF
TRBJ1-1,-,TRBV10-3,CAIRETGMNTEAFF
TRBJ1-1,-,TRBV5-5,CASSLARDGWPEAFF
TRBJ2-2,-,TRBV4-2,CASSQDSKLVTRELFF
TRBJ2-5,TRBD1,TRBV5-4,CASSLRGQGKTQYF
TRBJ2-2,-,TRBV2,CASRAGLLGTGELFF
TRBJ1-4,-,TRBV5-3,CAGGVSEKLFF
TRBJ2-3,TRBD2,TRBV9,CASSGVAGPFTDTQYF
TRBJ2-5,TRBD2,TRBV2,CASRTSGGETQYF
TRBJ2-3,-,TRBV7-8,CASSFDSVTSTDTQYF
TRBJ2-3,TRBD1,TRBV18,CASSPRRQGVADTQYF
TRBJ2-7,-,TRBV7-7,CASSLARDLEYF
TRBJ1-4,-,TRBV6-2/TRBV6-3,CASSYGRGLSEKLFF
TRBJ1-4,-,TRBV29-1,CSVDEGRGGEKLFF
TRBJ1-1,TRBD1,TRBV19,CASSITTGYEAFF
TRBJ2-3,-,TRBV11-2,CASSLARDTQYF
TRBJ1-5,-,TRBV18,CASSTQNQPQHF
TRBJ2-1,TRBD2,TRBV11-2,CASSFRLASSYNEQFF
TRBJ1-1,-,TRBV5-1,CASSQRPNTEAFF
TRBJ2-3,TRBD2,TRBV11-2,CASSRGLASVLASTDTQYF
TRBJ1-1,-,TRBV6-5,CASSYHGGDTEAFF